Listed here are 4 T cell receptor beta chains from one sample, sequenced in a study of beta chain features in type 1 diabetes. General study findings and limits: When Type 1 diabetes patients were examined, their TCRB CDR3s proved moderately but significantly shorter in all four CD4+ subsets.

Their antigens remain unidentified. The authors reverse transcribed all of the isolated RNA, so sequencing captured expressed TCRB transcripts. Measured with immunoSEQ multiplex PCR; TCRdb has only the in-frame clones, and not every one. The sample carries 150,000 to 200,000 clones, 63% recorded once. Sequencing input: naive CD4+ T cells from blood. Source of these receptors: a man younger than 40 with type 1 diabetes.

The chain joins TRBV2 to TRBJ2-6; D gene unclear. This CDR3 spans 15 amino acids. The germline V and J ends were trimmed by 6 bases and 2 bases, with 11 bases remaining between them. Germline CDR1 reads SNHLY; CDR2 reads FYNNEI. CDR3 amino acids: CASSLPQPGANVLTF. The CDR3 DNA reads as TGTGCCAGCAGCCTCCCCCAACCTGGGGCCAACGTCCTGACTTTC.

The chain has TRBV10-3 and TRBJ1-2; 9 nucleotides line up with TRBD1. V dropped 8 bases and J dropped 8; count of bases not matched to a gene: 12. This CDR3 region has 14 residues. The V gene's germline CDR1 is ENHRY and CDR2 SYGVKD. The CDR3 region has the DNA TGTGCCATCTGGGAGGGACAGGGTCCCTTCGGCTACACCTTC. The encoded protein is CAIWEGQGPFGYTF.

J is TRBJ2-2 and V is TRBV4-3; D is possibly TRBD1 (6 bases). The germline CDR1 and CDR2 sequences are LGHNA and YSLEER. The CDR3 runs 16 residues. The V end lost 0 bases, the J end lost 4 bases, and 12 bases lay between the germline ends. This CDR3 is CASSQDDRPITGELFF. The CDR3 region has the DNA TGCGCCAGCAGCCAAGATGACAGGCCGATCACCGGGGAGCTGTTTTTT.

The sample holds a few counts of this clone. The chain joins TRBV9 to TRBJ2-4, with 9 bases aligning to TRBD1. V shed 3 bases and J 8 bases; nucleotides not matched to a gene: 6. The CDR3 spans 14 residues. Looked up from germline, CDR1 is SGDLS and CDR2 is YYNGEE. The CDR3 loop is CASSETGGQDIQYF. CDR3 sequence (DNA): TGTGCCAGCAGCGAGACAGGGGGACAGGACATTCAGTACTTC.